The rows below give T cell receptor beta chains drawn from one sample of a study of blood T cell repertoires in COVID-19. Sequencing used immunoSEQ multiplex PCR; TCRdb keeps in-frame clones, though not all of them. The sample lists 190,000 or so clones; about 85% were seen once. The sequencing sample was made of peripheral blood. All receptors come from a man in his 60s with COVID-19, enrolled during active disease. Both conserved end residues are part of each CDR3. The order of the fields is D gene, J gene, clone size, V gene, CDR3 DNA, CDR3 protein. A D gene is named only where the DNA matches it firmly. Clone size appears in some rows only: once, few, many, or a class for an expanded clone.

D: TRBD1
J: TRBJ1-2
size: -
V: TRBV4-2
DNA: TGTGCCAGCAGCCAAGTAGGGGGCGCATATGGCTACACCTTC
CDR3: CASSQVGGAYGYTF

D: TRBD1
J: TRBJ1-1
size: -
V: TRBV5-1
DNA: TGCGCCAGCAGCGCGGGACAGGACCTCGGCGCTGAAGCTTTCTTT
CDR3: CASSAGQDLGAEAFF

D: TRBD2
J: TRBJ2-7
size: -
V: TRBV27
DNA: TGTGCCAGCAGTTTACGGCTAGCGGGAATTTACGAGCAGTACTTC
CDR3: CASSLRLAGIYEQYF

D: -
J: TRBJ2-7
size: few
V: TRBV12-3/TRBV12-4
DNA: TGTGCCAGAGGAGGGCAGTACTTC
CDR3: CARGGQYF

D: -
J: TRBJ2-4
size: -
V: TRBV12-3/TRBV12-4
DNA: TGTGCCAGCAGTTTTACAGAAAACATTCAGTACTTC
CDR3: CASSFTENIQYF

D: -
J: TRBJ1-1
size: -
V: TRBV4-1
DNA: TGCGCCAGCAGCCAAGATTACGGGGGAGTGAACACTGAAGCTTTCTTT
CDR3: CASSQDYGGVNTEAFF

D: TRBD1
J: TRBJ1-5
size: -
V: TRBV5-8
DNA: TGTGCCAGCAGCTGGGGGACAGGCCCCCAGCCCCAGCATTTT
CDR3: CASSWGTGPQPQHF

D: TRBD1
J: TRBJ1-2
size: -
V: TRBV9
DNA: TGTGCCAGCAGCATCACAGGGGGCCTTACCAACTATGGCTACACCTTC
CDR3: CASSITGGLTNYGYTF

D: TRBD1
J: TRBJ1-3
size: -
V: TRBV4-2
DNA: TGTGCCAGCAGCCAAGGCTCCGGACAGGGGGCACCTGGAAACACCATATATTTT
CDR3: CASSQGSGQGAPGNTIYF

D: -
J: TRBJ1-1
size: -
V: TRBV5-1
DNA: TGCGCCAGCAGCTTGGATCGAGACACTGAAGCTTTCTTT
CDR3: CASSLDRDTEAFF

D: -
J: TRBJ2-1
size: -
V: TRBV28
DNA: TGTGCCAGCAGTGCCCCACGGTTTCGCTCCTACAATGAGCAGTTCTTC
CDR3: CASSAPRFRSYNEQFF

D: TRBD1
J: TRBJ2-2
size: -
V: TRBV9
DNA: TGTGCCAGCAGCGTAGGGACAGGGGCGAGAACCGGGGAGCTGTTTTTT
CDR3: CASSVGTGARTGELFF

D: TRBD1
J: TRBJ1-1
size: -
V: TRBV13
DNA: TGTGCCAGCAGCTGGCGACAGGGTCGGATCACTGAAGCTTTCTTT
CDR3: CASSWRQGRITEAFF

D: TRBD1
J: TRBJ1-6
size: -
V: TRBV3-1/TRBV3-2
DNA: TGTGCCAGCAGCCTTACAGGGGGCAGCGATTCACCCCTCCACTTT
CDR3: CASSLTGGSDSPLHF

D: TRBD1
J: TRBJ2-7
size: -
V: TRBV5-1
DNA: TGCGCCAGCAGCTGGGACAGGGTAAGAGAGCAGTACTTC
CDR3: CASSWDRVREQYF

D: -
J: TRBJ1-1
size: -
V: TRBV5-1
DNA: TGCGCCAGCAACCCACAGGGAGGGATGAACACTGAAGCTTTCTTT
CDR3: CASNPQGGMNTEAFF

D: -
J: TRBJ1-6
size: -
V: TRBV5-4
DNA: TGTGCCAGCAGCTTGGACGCGGCGAAAACACCCCTCCACTTT
CDR3: CASSLDAAKTPLHF

D: -
J: TRBJ2-3
size: -
V: TRBV28
DNA: TGTGCCAGCAGTTCCCCTCGCGGGGCGAGGGATACGCAGTATTTT
CDR3: CASSSPRGARDTQYF

D: -
J: TRBJ1-2
size: -
V: TRBV30
DNA: TGTGCCTGGACCCCAGGGCGTTATGGCTACACCTTC
CDR3: CAWTPGRYGYTF

D: -
J: TRBJ1-1
size: once
V: TRBV20-1
DNA: TGCAGTGCTAGTAGCGGGGCCAAGTCGGCTGCTTTCTTT
CDR3: CSASSGAKSAAFF

D: TRBD2
J: TRBJ2-2
size: -
V: TRBV6-5
DNA: TGTGCCAGTTCTAGCGGGAGGTTTCAGACCGGGGAGCTGTTTTTT
CDR3: CASSSGRFQTGELFF

D: -
J: TRBJ1-4
size: -
V: TRBV5-1
DNA: TGCGCCAGCAGCTTGCGAGGGGGAGCAACTAATGAAAAACTGTTTTTT
CDR3: CASSLRGGATNEKLFF

D: TRBD1
J: TRBJ2-7
size: few
V: TRBV13
DNA: TGTGCCAGCAGCTGGCGACAGGGTCCCCTCGAGCAGTACTTC
CDR3: CASSWRQGPLEQYF

D: -
J: TRBJ2-1
size: few
V: TRBV9
DNA: TGTGCCAGCAGCGTAGGGCCGGGACAATCGAGGGACAATGAGCAGTTCTTC
CDR3: CASSVGPGQSRDNEQFF